The clone carrying this TCR beta chain has at least ten counts. The data belong to a study of T cell repertoires in cytomegalovirus infection. MiXCR, applied by TCRdb to the reads, yields one record per CDR3 protein. The sample records roughly 320,000 distinct CDR3 sequences, around 9.1% being singletons. Sequencing input: PBMCs. This receptor was taken from a human donor in good health (CMV status not recorded). Some clones in this sample may be carry-over from other donors' samples.

The CDR3 spells CSVSRATGVDEQFF. The DNA for the CDR3 is TGCAGCGTGTCCCGGGCCACCGGGGTAGATGAGCAGTTCTTC. The chain combines TRBV29-1 with TRBJ2-1; D possibly corresponds to TRBD2 (5 bases). The ends were cut back, 6 bases at V and 8 bases at J, with 20 bases in the middle. CDR3 length: 14 amino acids. Germline assignment: CDR1 SQVTM and CDR2 ANQGSEA.